Sequencing of this T cell receptor beta chain was carried out in a study of T cells in Graves' hyperthyroidism and ophthalmopathy. It was RNA transcripts that yielded the amplified TCR beta CDR3 regions. First-round RT-PCR of the TCR CDR3 relied on the HTBI primer set. TCRdb re-analysed the multiplex PCR reads in MiXCR, keeping a single row per CDR3 protein. The sample consists of around 760,000 distinct CDR3 sequences, roughly a third of them appearing once. Stable Graves' hyperthyroidism denoted no ophthalmopathy progression over 18 months. Clinical symptoms, serum thyroxine and TRAb, thyroid ultrasound and orbital computed tomography together formed the diagnostic basis. Sequenced input: blood. The TCR comes from a woman aged 40 to 49 with Graves' hyperthyroidism.

CDR3 DNA: TGTGCCAGCAGCCTAACATCTTGGAGGACTGGGCCGGCGTGGACCCAGTACTTC. This encodes CASSLTSWRTGPAWTQYF. V is TRBV2 and J is TRBJ2-5; maybe TRBD2 (5 bases). In germline, CDR1 is SNHLY, CDR2 FYNNEI. The CDR3 has 18 residues. The V gene lost 6 bases and the J gene lost 7 bases, with 30 bases spanning the gap.